The clone carrying this T cell receptor (beta chain) was found a few times. This specimen comes from a study of T cells in Graves' hyperthyroidism and ophthalmopathy. Patients having uncontrolled infection, another autoimmune disease, pregnancy or lactation were not included. Orbital computed tomography and thyroid ultrasound, together with serum TRAb and thyroxine and clinical symptoms, were used for diagnoses. This sample holds PBMCs from about 10 ml fresh peripheral blood. CDR3 length: 16 amino acids. Trimming stripped 10 bases from V and 3 bases from J, with 22 bases between. CDR1 and CDR2 from the germline V gene are MNHEY and SVGEGT. Amplification of TCR beta CDR3 regions was performed using RNA transcripts as template. First-round RT-PCR of the TCR CDR3 relied on the HTBI primer set. TCRdb ran MiXCR on the multiplex PCR reads and lists one entry per CDR3 protein. Found here are about 640,000 distinct CDR3 sequences, less than 25% of them singletons; the top ten hold 34%.

Sequencing used blood. The clonotype originates from a man aged 25 to 45 with Graves' ophthalmopathy. The V gene is TRBV6-2 or TRBV6-3, the J gene TRBJ2-1; TRBD1 or TRBD2 may be the D gene (7 bases each). CDR3 nucleotides: TGTGCCACCGTGGTTCAGGGGGGGTTATACTACAATGAGCAGTTCTTC. Its translation is CATVVQGGLYYNEQFF.